This record concerns one T cell receptor (beta chain) sequence. Antigen: not known. Via MiXCR, TCRdb re-called the RT-PCR reads, giving one row per CDR3 protein. Altogether more than 450,000 distinct CDR3 sequences are present, roughly 12% being singletons, with the ten largest covering 10%. The data originate from a study of response to subunit inactivated influenza vaccine. Study-wide points: Each seasonal influenza vaccination, the authors suggested, recruits few new T cells.

The germline V gene encodes CDR1 SSHAT and CDR2 FNYEAQ (reference sequence). J gave up 0 bases and V 5 bases, and 3 bases lay outside the gene matches. This CDR3 has 16 residues. Source: PBMCs from blood, taken on the day of vaccination. The V and J genes are TRBV7-7 and TRBJ2-1, with 11 bases that match TRBD2. The receptor was derived from a man aged 50 to 59 who received an inactivated influenza vaccine. In DNA, the CDR3 is TGTGCCAGCAGCCCGGGACTAGCGGTCTCCTACAATGAGCAGTTCTTC. Translating gives CASSPGLAVSYNEQFF.